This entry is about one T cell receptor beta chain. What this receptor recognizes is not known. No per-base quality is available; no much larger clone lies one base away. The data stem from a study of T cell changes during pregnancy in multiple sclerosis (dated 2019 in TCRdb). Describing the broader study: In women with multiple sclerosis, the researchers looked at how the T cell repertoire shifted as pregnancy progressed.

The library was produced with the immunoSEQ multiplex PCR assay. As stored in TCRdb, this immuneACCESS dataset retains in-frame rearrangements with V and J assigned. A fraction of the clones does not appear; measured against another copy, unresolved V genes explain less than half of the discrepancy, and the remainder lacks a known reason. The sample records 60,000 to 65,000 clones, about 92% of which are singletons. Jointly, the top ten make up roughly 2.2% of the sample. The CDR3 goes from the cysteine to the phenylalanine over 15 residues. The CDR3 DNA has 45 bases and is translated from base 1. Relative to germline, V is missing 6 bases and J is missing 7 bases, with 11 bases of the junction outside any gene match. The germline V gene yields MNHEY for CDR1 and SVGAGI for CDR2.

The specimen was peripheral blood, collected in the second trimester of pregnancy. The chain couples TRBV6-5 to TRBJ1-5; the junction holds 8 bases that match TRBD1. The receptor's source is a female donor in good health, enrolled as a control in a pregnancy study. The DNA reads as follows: TGTGCCAGCAGCCCGACAGGGGATGAGGGCCAGCCCCAGCATTTT. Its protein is CASSPTGDEGQPQHF.